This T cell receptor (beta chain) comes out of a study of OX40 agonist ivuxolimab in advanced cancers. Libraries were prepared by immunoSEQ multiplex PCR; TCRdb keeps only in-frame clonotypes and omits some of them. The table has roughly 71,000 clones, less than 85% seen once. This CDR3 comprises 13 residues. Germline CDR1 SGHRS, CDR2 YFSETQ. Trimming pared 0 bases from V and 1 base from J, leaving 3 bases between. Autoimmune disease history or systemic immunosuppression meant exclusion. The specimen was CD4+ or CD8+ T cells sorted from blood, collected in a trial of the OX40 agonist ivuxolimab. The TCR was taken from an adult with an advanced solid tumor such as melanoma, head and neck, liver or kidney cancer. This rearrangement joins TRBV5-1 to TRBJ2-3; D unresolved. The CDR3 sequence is CASSLVGTDTQYF. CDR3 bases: TGCGCCAGCAGCTTGGTTGGCACAGATACGCAGTATTTT.